This T cell receptor (beta chain) emerged from a study of T cell repertoires in aging, cancer and after chemotherapy. Study in general: Donor ages fell into six groups from 30 or younger up to 70 or older. Around 8.8 million TCR reads made up the full dataset.

TRB rearrangements spanning V, D and J were amplified using mixed TRB-A/B primers. TCRdb itself ran the multiplex PCR reads through MiXCR, one entry per CDR3 protein. The data show over 2,000 distinct CDR3 sequences, with about 50% seen just once and over 3.5% held by the top ten. Trimming stripped 0 bases from V and 8 bases from J, with 8 bases between. CDR1 is DFQATT, CDR2 SNEGSKA, per germline (reference sequence). This CDR3 has 13 amino acids. TCR beta rearrangements were amplified from peripheral blood genomic DNA. The genes are TRBV20-1 and TRBJ1-6; D remains ambiguous. The sequence was obtained from a human donor with a solid tumor. Sequenced input: blood. CDR3 bases: TGCAGTGCTAGAGATGCCTGGGATTCACCCCTCCACTTT. As protein: CSARDAWDSPLHF.